This T cell receptor beta chain was identified during a study of human T cells and chemical hapten exposure. Background on the study: TCR yields per sample varied mostly from small pooled library volume differences.

Someone pulled total RNA out of unfractionated whole blood. The CDR3 extends over 17 amino acids. Trimming at V came to 4 bases and at J to 1 base, leaving 5 bases not matched to a gene. Findings and limits, study-wide: TCRs above 1 in 1000 frequency did not change with DPC sensitization.

The sample holds a few counts of this clonotype. Its antigen is not known. Unique molecular identifiers were attached to individual cDNA molecules within the library. In the original workflow: A per-sample median of about 96,000 TCRs was observed, with a range of roughly 23,224 to 750,000. TCRdb re-called the reads with MiXCR, one entry per CDR3 protein. It is TCRdb's table, rather than the study itself, that gives the V and J calls and clone size. The data hold around 120,000 distinct CDR3 sequences, with 8% to 9.5% observed a single time. The sample taken for sequencing was whole blood. This chain connects TRBV12-3 or TRBV12-4 to TRBJ2-3, with TRBD2 matching over 13 bases. The source is a human donor in good health. Some clones in this sample may be carry-over from other donors' samples. DNA for the CDR3: TGTGCCAGCAGTTCCGGACTAGCGGGGGCCCGCACAGATACGCAGTATTTT. This encodes CASSSGLAGARTDTQYF.